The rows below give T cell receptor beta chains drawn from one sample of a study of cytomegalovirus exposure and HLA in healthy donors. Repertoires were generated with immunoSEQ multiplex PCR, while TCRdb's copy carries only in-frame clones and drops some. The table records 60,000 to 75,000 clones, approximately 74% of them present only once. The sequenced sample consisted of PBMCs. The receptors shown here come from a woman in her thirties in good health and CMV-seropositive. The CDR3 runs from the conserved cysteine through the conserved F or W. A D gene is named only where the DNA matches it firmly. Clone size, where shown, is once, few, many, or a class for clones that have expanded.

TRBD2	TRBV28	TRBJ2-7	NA	CASGTSGRGYEQYF	TGTGCCTCCGGGACTAGCGGGAGAGGCTACGAGCAGTACTTC
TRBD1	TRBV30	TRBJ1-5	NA	CAWSRDRAQPQHF	TGTGCCTGGAGCCGGGACAGGGCTCAGCCCCAGCATTTT
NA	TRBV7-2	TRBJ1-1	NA	CASSLYGGGNTEAFF	TGTGCCAGCAGCTTATATGGAGGTGGGAACACTGAAGCTTTCTTT
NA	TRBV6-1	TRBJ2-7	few	CASSDRGLSYEQYF	TGTGCCAGCAGTGACCGGGGATTGTCCTACGAGCAGTACTTC
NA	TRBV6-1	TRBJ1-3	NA	CASRWDTSSGNTIYF	TGTGCCAGCAGGTGGGACACCAGCTCTGGAAACACCATATATTTT
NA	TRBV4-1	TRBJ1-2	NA	CASRGGNYGYTF	TGCGCCAGCCGGGGGGGCAACTATGGCTACACCTTC
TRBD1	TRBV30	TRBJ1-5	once	CAWKGQGNQPQHF	TGTGCCTGGAAGGGACAGGGCAATCAGCCCCAGCATTTT
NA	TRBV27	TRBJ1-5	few	CASSLGSPDGPQHF	TGTGCCAGCAGTTTAGGCAGTCCCGATGGGCCCCAGCATTTT
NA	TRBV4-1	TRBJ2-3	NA	CASSQTKMGTDTQYF	TGCGCCAGCAGCCAAACAAAAATGGGCACAGATACGCAGTATTTT
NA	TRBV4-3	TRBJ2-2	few	CASSPTVSQTGELFF	TGCGCCAGCAGCCCAACAGTTAGTCAGACCGGGGAGCTGTTTTTT
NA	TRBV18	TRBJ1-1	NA	CASSPLLQGTKNTEAFF	TGTGCCAGCTCACCCCTTTTACAGGGAACGAAGAACACTGAAGCTTTCTTT
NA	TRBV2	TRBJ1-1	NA	CASSREVRGTEAFF	TGTGCCAGCAGTAGGGAGGTGAGGGGCACTGAAGCTTTCTTT
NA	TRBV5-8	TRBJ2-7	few	CASSYRRSLYEQYF	TGTGCCAGCAGCTACCGGCGGAGCCTTTACGAGCAGTACTTC